This TCR beta chain was identified in a study of shared clonotypes between healthy human individuals. Findings of the study overall: Larger estimated richness was generally recorded for naive subsets relative to memory subsets.

The V end was cut by 3 bases, the J end by 2 bases, with 23 bases between. This CDR3 is built from 18 residues. Germline CDR1 is SQVTM and CDR2 is ANQGSEA. CD45RO negativity and positive selection for CCR7 defined naive CD8 cells, a population that excluded terminally differentiated effector memory CD45RA+ cells. This clone is a singleton in its sample. Antigen unknown. The table came from immunoSEQ multiplex PCR; TCRdb's copy has only in-frame clones and leaves some out. The data hold about 590,000 clones, with 95% to 96% observed a single time. The sample consisted of naive CD8+ T cells sorted from blood. This sequence was found in a woman in her twenties or thirties in good health. This rearrangement joins TRBV29-1 to TRBJ2-1, with a possible D match to TRBD1 (6 bases). CDR3 sequence: CSVDSLSLGAGAYNEQFF. In DNA, the CDR3 is TGCAGCGTTGATTCGCTCTCTCTGGGGGCAGGGGCCTACAATGAGCAGTTCTTC.